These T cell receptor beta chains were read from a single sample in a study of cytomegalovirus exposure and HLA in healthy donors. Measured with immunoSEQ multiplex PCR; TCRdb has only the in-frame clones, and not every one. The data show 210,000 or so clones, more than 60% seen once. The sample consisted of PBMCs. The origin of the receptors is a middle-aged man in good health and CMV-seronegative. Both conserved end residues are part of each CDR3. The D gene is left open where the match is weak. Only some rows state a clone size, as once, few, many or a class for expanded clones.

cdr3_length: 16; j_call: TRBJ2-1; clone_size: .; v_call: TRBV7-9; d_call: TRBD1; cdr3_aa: CASSSRQGARVNEQFF; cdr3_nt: TGTGCCAGCAGCTCAAGACAGGGGGCTCGGGTCAATGAGCAGTTCTTC
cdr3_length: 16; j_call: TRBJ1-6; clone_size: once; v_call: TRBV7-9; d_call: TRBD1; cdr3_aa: CASSPGPGQGGSPLHF; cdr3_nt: TGTGCCAGCAGCCCCGGTCCGGGACAGGGTGGGTCACCCCTCCACTTT
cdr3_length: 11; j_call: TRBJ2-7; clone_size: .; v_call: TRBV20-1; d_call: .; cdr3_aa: CSERRGSEQYF; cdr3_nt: TGCAGTGAGAGGAGAGGGAGCGAGCAGTACTTC
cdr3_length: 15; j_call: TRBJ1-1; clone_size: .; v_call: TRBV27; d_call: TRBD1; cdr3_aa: CASSPLTGFLTEAFF; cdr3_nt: TGTGCCAGCAGTCCCTTGACAGGGTTTTTGACTGAAGCTTTCTTT
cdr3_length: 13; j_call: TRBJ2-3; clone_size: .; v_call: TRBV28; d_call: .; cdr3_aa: CASSLEGPDTQYF; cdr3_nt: TGTGCCAGCAGTTTAGAGGGCCCAGATACGCAGTATTTT
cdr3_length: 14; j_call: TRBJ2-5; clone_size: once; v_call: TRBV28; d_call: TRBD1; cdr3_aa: CASSDGQGDETQYF; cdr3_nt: TGTGCCAGCAGCGATGGACAGGGGGATGAGACCCAGTACTTC
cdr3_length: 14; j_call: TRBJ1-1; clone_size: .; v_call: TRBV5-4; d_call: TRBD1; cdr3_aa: CASSPGQGNTEAFF; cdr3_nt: TGTGCCAGCAGCCCTGGACAGGGGAACACTGAAGCTTTCTTT
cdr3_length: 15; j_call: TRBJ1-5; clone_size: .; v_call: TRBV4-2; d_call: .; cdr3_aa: CASSPERAIGQPQHF; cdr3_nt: TGTGCCAGCAGCCCCGAGCGGGCCATCGGTCAGCCCCAGCATTTT
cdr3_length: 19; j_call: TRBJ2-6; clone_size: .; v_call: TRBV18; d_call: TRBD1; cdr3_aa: CASSKQRDRGYSGANVLTF; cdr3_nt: TGTGCCAGCTCCAAACAACGAGACAGGGGCTACTCTGGGGCCAACGTCCTGACTTTC
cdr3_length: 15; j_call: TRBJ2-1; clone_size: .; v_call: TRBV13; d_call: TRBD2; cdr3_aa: CASSFYSGAYNEQFF; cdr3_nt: TGTGCCAGCAGCTTTTATAGCGGGGCTTACAATGAGCAGTTCTTC
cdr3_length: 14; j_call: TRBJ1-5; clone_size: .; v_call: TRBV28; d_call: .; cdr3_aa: CASRSSSSNQPQHF; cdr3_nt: TGTGCCAGCAGGTCCTCTTCTAGCAATCAGCCCCAGCATTTT
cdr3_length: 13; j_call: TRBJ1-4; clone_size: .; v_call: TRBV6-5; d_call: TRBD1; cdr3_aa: CASRRGTNEKLFF; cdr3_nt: TGTGCCAGCCGCAGGGGGACCAATGAAAAACTGTTTTTT
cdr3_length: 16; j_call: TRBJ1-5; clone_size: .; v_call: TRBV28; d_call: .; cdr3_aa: CASSLRQGGGNQPQHF; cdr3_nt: TGTGCCAGCAGTTTACGGCAGGGAGGAGGCAATCAGCCCCAGCATTTT
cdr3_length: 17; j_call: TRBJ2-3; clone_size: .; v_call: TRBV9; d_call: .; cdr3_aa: CASSVEAGALSTDTQYF; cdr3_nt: TGTGCCAGCAGCGTAGAGGCAGGGGCTCTTTCCACAGATACGCAGTATTTT
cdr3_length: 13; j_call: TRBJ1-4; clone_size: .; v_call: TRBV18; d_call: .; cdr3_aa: CASSPDVDRSLFF; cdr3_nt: TGTGCCAGCTCACCAGATGTGGACAGAAGTCTGTTTTTT
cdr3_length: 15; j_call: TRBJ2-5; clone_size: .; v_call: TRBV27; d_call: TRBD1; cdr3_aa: CASAPTGVKGETQYF; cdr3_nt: TGTGCCAGCGCACCAACAGGGGTCAAGGGAGAGACCCAGTACTTC
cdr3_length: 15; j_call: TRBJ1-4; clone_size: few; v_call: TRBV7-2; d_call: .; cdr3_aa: CASSLLGFGGEKLFF; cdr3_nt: TGTGCCAGCAGCTTATTGGGGTTCGGAGGTGAAAAACTGTTTTTT
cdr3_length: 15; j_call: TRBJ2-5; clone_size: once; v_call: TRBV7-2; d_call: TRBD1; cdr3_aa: CASSSGQVYQETQYF; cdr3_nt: TGTGCCAGCAGCTCCGGACAGGTCTACCAAGAGACCCAGTACTTC
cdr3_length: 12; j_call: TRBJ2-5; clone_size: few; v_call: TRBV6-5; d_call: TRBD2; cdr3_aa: CASSLAGETQYF; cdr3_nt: TGTGCCAGCAGTTTAGCGGGCGAGACCCAGTACTTC
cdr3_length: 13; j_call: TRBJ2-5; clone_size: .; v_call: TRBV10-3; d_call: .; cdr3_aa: CAISLALQETQYF; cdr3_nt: TGTGCCATCAGTCTAGCGCTCCAAGAGACCCAGTACTTC
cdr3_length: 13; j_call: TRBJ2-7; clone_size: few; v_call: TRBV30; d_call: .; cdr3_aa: CAWSGGQGYEQYF; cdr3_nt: TGTGCCTGGAGTGGGGGCCAGGGCTACGAGCAGTACTTC
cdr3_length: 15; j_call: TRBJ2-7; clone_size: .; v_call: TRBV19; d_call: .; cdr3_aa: CASSHQASRAYEQYF; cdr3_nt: TGTGCCAGTAGTCATCAAGCCAGCAGGGCCTACGAGCAGTACTTC
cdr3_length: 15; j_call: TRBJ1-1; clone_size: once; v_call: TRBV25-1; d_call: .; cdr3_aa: CASSALGGGNTEAFF; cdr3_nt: TGTGCCAGCAGTGCCCTCGGGGGGGGGAACACTGAAGCTTTCTTT
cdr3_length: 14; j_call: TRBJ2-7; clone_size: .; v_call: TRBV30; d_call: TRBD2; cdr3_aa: CAWSVGQGLYEQYF; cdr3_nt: TGTGCCTGGAGTGTAGGGCAGGGACTATACGAGCAGTACTTC
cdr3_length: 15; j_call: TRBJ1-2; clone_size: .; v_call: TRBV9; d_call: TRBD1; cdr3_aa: CASSVGRTGSYGYTF; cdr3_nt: TGTGCCAGCAGCGTAGGCAGGACAGGGAGCTATGGCTACACCTTC
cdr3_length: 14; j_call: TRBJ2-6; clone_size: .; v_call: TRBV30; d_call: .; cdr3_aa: CAWNSYSGANVLTF; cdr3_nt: TGTGCCTGGAACAGTTATTCTGGGGCCAACGTCCTGACTTTC
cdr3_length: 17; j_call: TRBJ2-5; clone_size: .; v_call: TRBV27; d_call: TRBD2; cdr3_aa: CASKGLAGSGYQETQYF; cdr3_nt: TGTGCCAGCAAAGGGCTAGCGGGCTCGGGGTACCAAGAGACCCAGTACTTC
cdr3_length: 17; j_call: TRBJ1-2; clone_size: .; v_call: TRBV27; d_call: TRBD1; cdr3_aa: CASSLFGTGPINYGYTF; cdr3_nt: TGTGCCAGCAGTTTGTTCGGGACAGGACCTATCAACTATGGCTACACCTTC
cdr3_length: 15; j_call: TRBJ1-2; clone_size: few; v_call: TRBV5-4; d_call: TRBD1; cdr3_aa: CASSLVPGGGYGYTF; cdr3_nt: TGTGCCAGCAGCTTGGTGCCAGGGGGCGGCTATGGCTACACCTTC
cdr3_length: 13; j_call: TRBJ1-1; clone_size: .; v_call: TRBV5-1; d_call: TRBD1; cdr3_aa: CASSGSGGTEAFF; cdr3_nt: TGCGCCAGCAGCGGTTCAGGGGGGACTGAAGCTTTCTTT
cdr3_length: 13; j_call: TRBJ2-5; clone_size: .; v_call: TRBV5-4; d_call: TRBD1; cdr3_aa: CASSSGTEETQYF; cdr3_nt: TGTGCCAGCAGCTCGGGGACAGAAGAGACCCAGTACTTC
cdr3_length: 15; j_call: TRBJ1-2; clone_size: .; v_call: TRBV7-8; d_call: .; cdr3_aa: CASSYGSRASGGYTF; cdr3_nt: TGTGCCAGCAGCTATGGATCCCGGGCCTCGGGGGGCTACACCTTC
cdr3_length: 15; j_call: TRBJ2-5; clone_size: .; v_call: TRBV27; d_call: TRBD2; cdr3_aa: CASSSGTSHVETQYF; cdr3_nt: TGTGCCAGCAGTTCCGGGACTAGCCATGTAGAGACCCAGTACTTC
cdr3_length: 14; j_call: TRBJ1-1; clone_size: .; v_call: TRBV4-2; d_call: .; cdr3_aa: CASSSTWANTEAFF; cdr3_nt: TGTGCCAGCAGCTCCACGTGGGCGAACACTGAAGCTTTCTTT
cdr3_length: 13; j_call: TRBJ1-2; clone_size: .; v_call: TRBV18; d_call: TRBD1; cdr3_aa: CASSPRDRDGYTF; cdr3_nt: TGTGCCAGCTCACCCCGGGACAGGGATGGCTACACCTTC
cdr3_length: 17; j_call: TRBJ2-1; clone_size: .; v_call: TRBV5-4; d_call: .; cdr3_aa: CASSFPSASRSGNEQFF; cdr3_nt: TGTGCCAGCAGCTTCCCCTCAGCCTCTAGGAGTGGCAATGAGCAGTTCTTC
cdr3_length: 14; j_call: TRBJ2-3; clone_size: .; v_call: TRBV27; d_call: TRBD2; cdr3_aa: CASSLARGGGTQYF; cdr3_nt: TGTGCCAGCAGTTTAGCGCGGGGGGGAGGTACGCAGTATTTT
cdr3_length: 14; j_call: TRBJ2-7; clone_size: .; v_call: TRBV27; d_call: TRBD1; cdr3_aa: CASSPGQGGGEQYF; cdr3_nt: TGTGCCAGCAGCCCGGGACAGGGGGGGGGTGAGCAGTACTTC
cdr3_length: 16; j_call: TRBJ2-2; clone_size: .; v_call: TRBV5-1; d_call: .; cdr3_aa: CASSVGLGHFTGELFF; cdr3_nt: TGCGCCAGCAGCGTGGGTCTGGGACACTTCACCGGGGAGCTGTTTTTT
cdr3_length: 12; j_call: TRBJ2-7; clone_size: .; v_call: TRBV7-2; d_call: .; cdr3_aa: CASSRDFYEQYF; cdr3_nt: TGTGCCAGCAGCCGGGACTTTTACGAGCAGTACTTC
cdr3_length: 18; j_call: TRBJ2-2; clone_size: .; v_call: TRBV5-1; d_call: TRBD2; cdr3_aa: CASSLRLAGVTNTGELFF; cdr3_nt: TGCGCCAGCAGCTTGCGACTAGCGGGAGTCACGAACACCGGGGAGCTGTTTTTT
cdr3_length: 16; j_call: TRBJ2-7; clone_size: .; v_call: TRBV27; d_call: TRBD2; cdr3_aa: CASSLGLAGGPNEQYF; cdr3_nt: TGTGCCAGCAGTTTGGGACTAGCGGGAGGGCCCAACGAGCAGTACTTC
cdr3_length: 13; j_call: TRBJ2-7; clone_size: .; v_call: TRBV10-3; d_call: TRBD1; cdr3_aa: CAIRADRGHEQYF; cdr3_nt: TGTGCCATCAGGGCCGACAGGGGCCACGAGCAGTACTTC
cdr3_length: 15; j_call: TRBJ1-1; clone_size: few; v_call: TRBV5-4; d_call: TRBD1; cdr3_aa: CASSSPGQLITEAFF; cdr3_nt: TGTGCCAGCAGCTCACCGGGACAGTTGATCACTGAAGCTTTCTTT
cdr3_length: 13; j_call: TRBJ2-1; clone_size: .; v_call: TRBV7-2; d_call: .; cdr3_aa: CASSLGQVNEQFF; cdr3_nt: TGTGCCAGCAGCTTAGGACAGGTGAATGAGCAGTTCTTC
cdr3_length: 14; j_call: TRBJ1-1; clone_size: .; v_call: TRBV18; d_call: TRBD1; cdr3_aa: CASSPSTGITEAFF; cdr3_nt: TGTGCCAGCTCCCCCTCGACAGGGATAACTGAAGCTTTCTTT